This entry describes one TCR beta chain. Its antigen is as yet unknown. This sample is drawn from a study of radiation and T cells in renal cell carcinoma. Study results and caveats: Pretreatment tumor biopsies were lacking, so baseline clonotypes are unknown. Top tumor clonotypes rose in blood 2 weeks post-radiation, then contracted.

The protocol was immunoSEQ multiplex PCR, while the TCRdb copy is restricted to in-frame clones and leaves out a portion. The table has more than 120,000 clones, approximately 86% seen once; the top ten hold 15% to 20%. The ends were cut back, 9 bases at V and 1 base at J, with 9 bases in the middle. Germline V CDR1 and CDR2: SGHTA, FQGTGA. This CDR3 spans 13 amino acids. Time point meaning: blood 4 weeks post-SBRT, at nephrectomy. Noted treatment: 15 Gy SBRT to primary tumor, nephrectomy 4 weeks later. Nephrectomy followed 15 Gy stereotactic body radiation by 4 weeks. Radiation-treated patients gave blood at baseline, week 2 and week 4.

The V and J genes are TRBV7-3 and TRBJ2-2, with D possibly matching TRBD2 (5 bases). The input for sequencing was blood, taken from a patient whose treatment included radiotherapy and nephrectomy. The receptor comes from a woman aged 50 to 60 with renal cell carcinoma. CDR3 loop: CASGGENTGELFF. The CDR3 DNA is TGTGCCAGTGGAGGAGAGAACACCGGGGAGCTGTTTTTT.